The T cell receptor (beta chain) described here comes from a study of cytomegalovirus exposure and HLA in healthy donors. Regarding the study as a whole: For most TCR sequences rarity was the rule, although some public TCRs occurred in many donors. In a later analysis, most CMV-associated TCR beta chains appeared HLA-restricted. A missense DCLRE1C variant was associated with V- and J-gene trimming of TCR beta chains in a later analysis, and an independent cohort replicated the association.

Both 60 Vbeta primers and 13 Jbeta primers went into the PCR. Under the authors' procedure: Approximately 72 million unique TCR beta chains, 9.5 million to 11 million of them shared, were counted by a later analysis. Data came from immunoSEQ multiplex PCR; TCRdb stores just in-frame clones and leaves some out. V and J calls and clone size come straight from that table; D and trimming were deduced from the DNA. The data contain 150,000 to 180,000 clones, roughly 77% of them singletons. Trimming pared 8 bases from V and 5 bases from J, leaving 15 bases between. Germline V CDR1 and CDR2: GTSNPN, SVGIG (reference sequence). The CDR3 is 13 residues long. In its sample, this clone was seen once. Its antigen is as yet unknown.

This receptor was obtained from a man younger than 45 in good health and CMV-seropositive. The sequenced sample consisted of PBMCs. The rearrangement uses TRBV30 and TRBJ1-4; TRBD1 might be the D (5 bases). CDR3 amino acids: CALLGEANEKLFF. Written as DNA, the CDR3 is TGTGCCCTTTTGGGGGAGGCAAATGAAAAACTGTTTTTT.